This record looks at one T cell receptor (beta chain) sequence and its context. No antigen is known for it. The sample is drawn from a study of cytomegalovirus exposure and HLA in healthy donors. Study-level points and caveats: TCR beta chains numbering 164 were designated cytomegalovirus-associated. Specificity of a few CMV-associated chains for CMV antigens was verified in vitro. Presence/absence analyses supposed approximately even sequencing depth among donors. In an earlier analysis, in 540 or so donors, most V segments appeared productive either ~90% or ~30% of the time.

It was with 60 Vbeta and 13 Jbeta primers that the PCR ran. Data came from immunoSEQ multiplex PCR; TCRdb stores just in-frame clones and leaves some out. This sample's table has tens of thousands of clones. The length of the CDR3 is 14 residues. From germline, CDR1 is MNHNS and CDR2 SASEGT. V shed 0 bases and J shed 3 bases, with 8 bases lying between them. V and J are TRBV6-1 and TRBJ1-1; D ambiguous. Sequencing was carried out using PBMCs. The clonotype originates from a woman aged 25-40 years in good health and CMV-seronegative. As DNA, the CDR3 is TGTGCCAGCAGTGAAGCCAGACATTACACTGAAGCTTTCTTT. This translates into CASSEARHYTEAFF.